This TCR beta chain originates from a study of PD-1 blockade in classical Hodgkin lymphoma. Study observations and caveats: Patients starting nivolumab less than 1 year after ASCT had lower diversity and were excluded from later analyses. For complete responders, baseline diversity was comparable to that of newly diagnosed patients.

Every patient had relapsed following autologous stem cell transplantation, and cohorts differed in brentuximab vedotin exposure. Note on this clone: Its antigen is currently unknown.

Germline CDR1 and CDR2: MDHEN and SYDVKM. The ends were cut back, 3 bases at V and 4 bases at J, with 12 bases in the middle. The CDR3 consists of 14 residues. Assay used: immunoSEQ multiplex PCR; TCRdb lists only in-frame clones, some missing. The sample holds 90,000 to 95,000 clones, 80% to 90% seen once. The clonotype was recovered from a human donor with classical Hodgkin lymphoma. The genes are TRBV28 and TRBJ1-1; D is unresolved. Source: peripheral blood mononuclear cells (PBMCs), taken before the second cycle of nivolumab. The DNA for the CDR3 is TGTGCCAGCAGTTTGGGCGTCGAGAGCACTGAAGCTTTCTTT. Residues: CASSLGVESTEAFF.